The present T cell receptor beta chain was sequenced within a study of blood T cell repertoires in COVID-19. The germline gives CDR1 MNHEY, CDR2 SMNVEV (reference sequence). The V end was cut by 6 bases, the J end by 1 base, with 18 bases between. CDR3 size: 16 residues. Using immunoSEQ multiplex PCR, the repertoire was profiled, and TCRdb retains in-frame clones only, with some absent. The sample carries 150,000 to 200,000 clones, 81% recorded once. The source of this sequence is a woman in her 40s with acute COVID-19. What was sequenced was PBMCs or T cells enriched from blood (not recorded which). The chain carries TRBV27 and TRBJ2-5; TRBD2 might be the D (6 bases). CDR3 in amino acids: CASRSPSGTSQETQYF. The CDR3 DNA reads TGTGCCAGCAGATCCCCCTCCGGGACTTCCCAAGAGACCCAGTACTTC.